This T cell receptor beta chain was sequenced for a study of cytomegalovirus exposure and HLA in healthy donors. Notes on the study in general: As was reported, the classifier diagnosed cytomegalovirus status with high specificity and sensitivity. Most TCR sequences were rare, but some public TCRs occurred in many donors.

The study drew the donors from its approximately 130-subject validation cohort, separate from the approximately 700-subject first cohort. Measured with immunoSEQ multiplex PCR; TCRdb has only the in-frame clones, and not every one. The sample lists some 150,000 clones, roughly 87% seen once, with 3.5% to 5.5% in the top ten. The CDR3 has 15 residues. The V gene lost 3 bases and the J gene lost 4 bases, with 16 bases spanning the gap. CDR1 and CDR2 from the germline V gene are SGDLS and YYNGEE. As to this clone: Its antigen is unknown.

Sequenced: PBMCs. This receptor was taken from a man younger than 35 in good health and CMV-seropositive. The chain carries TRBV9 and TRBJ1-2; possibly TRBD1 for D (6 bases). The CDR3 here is CASSGYLRGGYGYTF. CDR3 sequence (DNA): TGTGCCAGCAGCGGATATCTCAGGGGTGGCTATGGCTACACCTTC.